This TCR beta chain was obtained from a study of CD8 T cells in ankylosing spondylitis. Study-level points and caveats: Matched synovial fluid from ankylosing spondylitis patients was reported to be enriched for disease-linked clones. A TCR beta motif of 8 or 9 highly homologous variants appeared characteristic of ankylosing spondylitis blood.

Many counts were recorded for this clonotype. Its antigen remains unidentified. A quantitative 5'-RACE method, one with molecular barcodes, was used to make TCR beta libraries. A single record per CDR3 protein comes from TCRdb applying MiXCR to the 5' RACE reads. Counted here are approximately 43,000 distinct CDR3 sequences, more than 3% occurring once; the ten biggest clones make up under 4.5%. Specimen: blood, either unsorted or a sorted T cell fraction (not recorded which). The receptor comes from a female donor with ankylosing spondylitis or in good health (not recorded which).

As DNA, the CDR3 is TGTGCCAGCAGCGTACAGGGTGACAATCAGCCCCAGCATTTT. It yields the protein CASSVQGDNQPQHF. This sequence joins TRBV9 and TRBJ1-5; D perhaps matches TRBD1 (5 bases). CDR1 is SGDLS and CDR2 is YYNGEE in the germline V gene. V lost 1 base, J lost 3 bases, and 8 bases lay in between. The CDR3 has 14 residues.